Each of the 22 T cell receptor beta chains below was sequenced from the same sample in a study of blood T cell repertoires in COVID-19. Assay: immunoSEQ multiplex PCR; the TCRdb copy retains only in-frame clones and omits some. The sample records approximately 150,000 clones, around 80% being singletons. Material for sequencing was peripheral blood. Receptors originate from a woman between 70 and 85 years old who had recovered from COVID-19.

The chain employs TRBV18 and TRBJ1-1; 7 bases fit TRBD1. V lost 3 bases and J lost 0; bases outside the gene matches: 4. The germline V gene encodes CDR1 KGHSH and CDR2 LQKENI. The CDR3 spans 15 residues. DNA for the CDR3: TGTGCCAGCTCACCGACAGGGCCCATGAACACTGAAGCTTTCTTT. Translation: CASSPTGPMNTEAFF.

The CDR3 region is CASTPPGQGGNYGYTF. The DNA for the CDR3 is TGTGCCAGTACCCCTCCTGGACAGGGCGGGAACTATGGCTACACCTTC. The rearrangement links TRBV19 to TRBJ1-2; 8 bases fit TRBD1. CDR1 and CDR2 from the germline V gene are LNHDA and SQIVND (reference sequence). The V segment lost 7 bases and the J segment 2 bases; nucleotides outside the gene matches: 12. CDR3 length: 16 amino acids.

The chain employs TRBV2 and TRBJ2-5; unclear D gene. Germline V gene data show CDR1 as SNHLY and CDR2 as FYNNEI. The CDR3 totals 14 residues. The V end lost 4 bases, the J end lost 1 base, and 10 bases lay between the germline ends. DNA for the CDR3: TGTGCCAGCAGTGTCCCCAGTTCCCAAGAGACCCAGTACTTC. As protein: CASSVPSSQETQYF.

The CDR3 sequence is CATSSPGENAFF. In DNA form, the CDR3 reads TGTGCCACCAGCAGCCCCGGAGAGAATGCTTTCTTT. The genes are TRBV15 and TRBJ1-1; D is undetermined. The CDR3 has 12 amino acids. The V gene lost 3 bases and the J gene lost 11 bases, with 13 bases spanning the gap. Germline values: CDR1 LNHNV, CDR2 YYDKDF (reference sequence). Full variable domain (remainder filled in from reference TRBV15 and TRBJ1-1): DAMVIQNPRYQVTQFGKPVTLSCSQTLNHNVMYWYQQKSSQAPKLLFHYYDKDFNNEADTPDNFQSRRPNTSFCFLDIRSPGLGDTAMYLCATSSPGENAFFGQGTRLTVV.

The chain joins TRBV29-1 to TRBJ1-1; the match to TRBD1 covers 8 bases. Germline CDR1 reads SQVTM; CDR2 reads ANQGSEA. This CDR3 comprises 13 residues. J lost 1 base, V lost 7 bases, and 5 bases had no gene match. Written as DNA, the CDR3 is TGCAGCGCCTCAGGACAGGGGAACACTGAAGCTTTCTTT. Its translation: CSASGQGNTEAFF.

V is TRBV7-9 and J is TRBJ2-2; 8 nucleotides agree with TRBD2. J was trimmed by 4 bases and V by 7 bases; bases with no gene match: 5. Per germline, CDR1 SEHNR and CDR2 FQNEAQ (reference sequence). The CDR3 runs 14 residues. The chain's CDR3 is CASTPSGGTGELFF. The CDR3 coding sequence is TGTGCCAGCACCCCCAGCGGGGGCACCGGGGAGCTGTTTTTT.

J is TRBJ2-7 and V is TRBV10-3, with 15 bases matching TRBD2. Per the germline V gene, CDR1 is ENHRY and CDR2 is SYGVKD. CDR3 length equals 15 residues. The trim removed 8 bases at V and 9 bases at J, leaving 11 bases unmatched. The CDR3 sequence: CAIGGLAGGESWQYF. The CDR3 nucleotides are TGTGCCATCGGAGGACTAGCGGGGGGGGAGTCTTGGCAGTACTTC.

In regard to this clone: This sample also contains other DNA sequences that code for the same CDR3. CDR3 DNA: TGTGCCAGCTCACCAGGGCCCCGCTCTGGAAACACCATATATTTT. Translation gives CASSPGPRSGNTIYF. V usage is TRBV18 and J usage is TRBJ1-3; D not certain. CDR3 length: 15 residues. The germline gives CDR1 KGHSH, CDR2 LQKENI. V was shortened by 2 bases and J by 0 bases, with 8 bases between the two germline ends.

The chain uses TRBV28 and TRBJ1-5; 7 positions agree with TRBD1. Germline loops: CDR1 MDHEN, CDR2 SYDVKM. J lost 7 bases, V lost 6 bases, and 9 bases had no gene match. The CDR3 consists of 14 residues. The CDR3 sequence: CASSLGGADQPQHF. The CDR3 bases are TGTGCCAGCAGCTTAGGGGGCGCAGACCAGCCCCAGCATTTT. The full variable domain, with the rest looked up from reference TRBV28 and TRBJ1-5, is DVKVTQSSRYLVKRTGEKVFLECVQDMDHENMFWYRQDPGLGLRLIYFSYDVKMKEKGDIPEGYSVSREKKERFSLILESASTNQTSMYLCASSLGGADQPQHFGDGTRLSIL.

The genes are TRBV18 and TRBJ2-3; TRBD2 matches at 15 bases. The V gene end was trimmed by 3 bases and the J gene end by 8 bases; junction bases not matched to a gene: 9. In germline, CDR1 is KGHSH, CDR2 LQKENI. The CDR3 runs 17 residues. The CDR3, as DNA: TGTGCCAGCTCACCTTACGGACTAGCGGGAGGGACCAGTACGCAGTATTTT. Protein: CASSPYGLAGGTSTQYF.

The chain links TRBV19 to TRBJ2-7; D gene ambiguous. Trimming left V 6 bases short and J 0 bases short, with 9 bases between. The CDR3 runs 13 residues. CDR1 is LNHDA, CDR2 SQIVND, per germline (reference sequence). The CDR3 bases are TGTGCCAGTAGACTGGGCGCCTCCTACGAGCAGTACTTC. Amino acids: CASRLGASYEQYF.

Here the CDR3 DNA reads TGTGCCAGCAGCTCCTCCCCCGTACAAGAGACCCAGTACTTC. Amino acid sequence: CASSSSPVQETQYF. The V call is TRBV7-3, the J call TRBJ2-5; no firm D call. V lost 4 bases and J lost 2, with 11 bases in between. The CDR3 spans 14 residues. In germline, CDR1 is SGHTA, CDR2 FQGTGA.

Only one count was recorded for this clone. The chain combines TRBV7-8 with TRBJ2-3; 11 nucleotides align to TRBD1. The CDR3 consists of 16 residues. The V gene end was trimmed by 5 bases and the J gene end by 10 bases; junction bases not matched to a gene: 14. CDR1 and CDR2 from the germline V gene are SGHVS and FQNEAQ. CDR3 DNA sequence: TGTGCCAGCAGCCCCCTCGGGACAGGGGGAATCTGGTCGCAGTATTTT. It yields the protein CASSPLGTGGIWSQYF.

The chain has TRBV5-6 and TRBJ1-2, with D hard to call. The CDR3 covers 13 residues. Trimming cost V 1 base and J 5 bases, with 9 bases left between them. Germline CDR1 SGHDT, CDR2 YYEEEE. CDR3 residues: CASSLSPEYGYTF. The CDR3 DNA sequence: TGTGCCAGCAGCTTGTCGCCAGAATATGGCTACACCTTC.

The chain recombines TRBV5-5 with TRBJ1-4; D is unresolved. Trimming removed 0 bases at V and 0 bases at J, with 6 bases between. The germline gives CDR1 SGHKS, CDR2 YYEKEE (reference sequence). This CDR3 contains 15 residues. CDR3 in DNA: TGTGCCAGCAGCTTGGGAGGAGCAACTAATGAAAAACTGTTTTTT. This sequence encodes CASSLGGATNEKLFF.

The V and J genes are TRBV9 and TRBJ2-1; tentative D call: TRBD2 (5 bases). The germline CDR1 and CDR2 sequences are SGDLS and YYNGEE. Trimming stripped 0 bases from V and 9 bases from J, with 16 bases between. The CDR3 runs to 15 residues. CDR3 sequence: CASSVAPAAAGEQFF. The CDR3 nucleotides are TGTGCCAGCAGCGTAGCCCCAGCCGCCGCGGGTGAGCAGTTCTTC.

In this sample, this clone turned up many times. This chain links TRBV29-1 with TRBJ2-1, with 13 nucleotides matching TRBD2. Germline CDR1 SQVTM, CDR2 ANQGSEA. The ends lost 8 bases at V and 5 bases at J; junction bases unmatched: 9. The CDR3 has 15 residues. In DNA, the CDR3 is TGCAGCCCCCCCGGGACTAGCGGGACCCACAATGAGCAGTTCTTC. It encodes CSPPGTSGTHNEQFF.

This sequence joins TRBV5-6 and TRBJ1-5; D call uncertain. The V end lost 1 base, the J end lost 4 bases, and 6 bases lay between the germline ends. The germline V gene has CDR1 SGHDT and CDR2 YYEEEE. The length of the CDR3 is 13 residues. The CDR3 DNA sequence: TGTGCCAGCAGCTTGTCCGTAAATCAGCCCCAGCATTTT. Translated: CASSLSVNQPQHF.

The chain recombines TRBV28 with TRBJ1-1, with TRBD1 matching 9 bases. V dropped 4 bases and J dropped 1; count of bases not matched to a gene: 4. Germline V gene lookup returns CDR1 MDHEN and CDR2 SYDVKM. The CDR3 loop spans 15 amino acids. CDR3 sequence reads: CASSSPGQGNTEAFF. For the CDR3, the DNA is TGTGCCAGCAGTTCGCCGGGACAGGGGAACACTGAAGCTTTCTTT.

This chain connects TRBV20-1 to TRBJ1-1; no clear D. The V end lost 3 bases, the J end lost 11 bases, and 4 bases lay between the germline ends. Looked up from germline, CDR1 is DFQATT and CDR2 is SNEGSKA (reference sequence). The CDR3 contains 8 residues. Here the CDR3 reads CSARRAFF. CDR3 coding DNA: TGCAGTGCTAGGCGGGCTTTCTTT.

This clone was observed a single time. This chain connects TRBV7-2 to TRBJ2-6; the D gene is possibly TRBD2 (6 bases). The germline V and J ends were trimmed by 1 base and 0 bases, with 7 bases remaining between them. There are 16 residues in the CDR3. CDR1 is SGHTA and CDR2 is FQGNSA in the germline V gene. As DNA, the CDR3 is TGTGCCAGCAGCTTAGTCGGGGGCTCTGGGGCCAACGTCCTGACTTTC. This codes for CASSLVGGSGANVLTF.

This clone was counted between two and nine times. This chain links TRBV6-5 with TRBJ1-1; maybe TRBD1 (5 bases). The germline gives CDR1 MNHEY, CDR2 SVGAGI. This CDR3 region has 12 residues. Deletions cut 6 bases from V and 5 bases from J, with 10 bases between. The CDR3 DNA reads TGTGCCAGCAGGCCCGGGGGGACTGAAGCTTTCTTT. Amino acids: CASRPGGTEAFF.